The clone carrying this T cell receptor (beta chain) was seen more than once but under ten times. This CDR3 has 18 residues. Germline CDR1 and CDR2: WNHNN and SYGVQD (reference sequence). V shed 4 bases and J shed 0 bases, with 16 bases lying between them. The data are from a study of T cells after yellow fever vaccination. TCRdb used MiXCR to reprocess the 5' RACE reads, holding one entry per CDR3 protein. The table lists some 220,000 distinct CDR3 sequences, approximately 3% of them singletons. The chain has TRBV10-1 and TRBJ2-6; TRBD1 is a possible D gene (6 bases). Sequenced here: CD4+ T cells sorted from PBMCs, sampled 10 days after the yellow fever booster vaccination. The TCR sequence derives from a man younger than 35 who received the YFV17D yellow fever vaccine. CDR3 protein: CASSANRVPLSGANVLTF. CDR3 coding DNA: TGCGCCAGCAGTGCCAACAGGGTCCCCCTCTCTGGGGCCAACGTCCTGACTTTC.